The 10 T cell receptor beta chains in this list originate from one sample, sequenced in a study of shared clonotypes between healthy human individuals. Data came from immunoSEQ multiplex PCR; TCRdb stores just in-frame clones and leaves some out. The table includes some 790,000 clones, 72% detected once. The sample consisted of memory CD4+ T cells sorted from blood. Regarding subset: CD45RA-negative fraction. The receptors were gathered from a woman younger than 45 in good health.

The CDR3 nucleotides are TGTGCCAGCAGTCCGATTGTAAGGATAACTAGCACAGATACGCAGTATTTT. It is translated as CASSPIVRITSTDTQYF. The J gene is TRBJ2-3, the V gene TRBV28, with no clear D. This CDR3 is 17 amino acids long. Trimming took 5 bases from V and 0 from J, leaving 18 bases between them. Germline V lookup: CDR1 MDHEN, CDR2 SYDVKM.

Concerning this clone: Other nucleotide sequences from this sample produce the same CDR3. This chain links TRBV5-1 with TRBJ2-1; D is unclear. CDR3 size: 15 residues. The V and J ends lost 4 bases and 1 base respectively, with 12 bases between them. Looked up from germline, CDR1 is SGHRS and CDR2 is YFSETQ. The CDR3 nucleotides are TGCGCCAGCAGCGTTGACTCGTCTTCCTACAATGAGCAGTTCTTC. It codes for CASSVDSSSYNEQFF.

This sequence joins TRBV11-3 and TRBJ2-1, with D unclear. V lost 1 base to trimming and J lost 10 bases, with 8 bases between them. Germline V gene lookup returns CDR1 SGHNT and CDR2 YENEEA. This CDR3 has 12 residues. CDR3: CASSLGRYEQFF. The DNA of the CDR3 is TGTGCCAGCAGCTTAGGGCGCTACGAGCAGTTCTTC.

This clone has just a few counts. The V call is TRBV9, the J call TRBJ2-3, with D perhaps TRBD2 (5 bases). The CDR3 sequence is 13 residues long. V was shortened by 5 bases and J by 3 bases, with 10 bases between the two germline ends. Germline CDR1 SGDLS, CDR2 YYNGEE. For the CDR3, the DNA is TGTGCCAGCAGAACAATAGCGACAGATACGCAGTATTTT. Its protein is CASRTIATDTQYF. Full variable domain (remainder filled in from reference TRBV9 and TRBJ2-3): DSGVTQTPKHLITATGQRVTLRCSPRSGDLSVYWYQQSLDQGLQFLIQYYNGEERAKGNILERFSAQQFPDLHSELNLSSLELGDSALYFCASRTIATDTQYFGPGTRLTVL.

This chain joins TRBV11-2 and TRBJ2-5, with a possible D match to TRBD2 (6 bases). Trimming took off 3 bases at V and 3 bases at J, with 11 bases between the two ends. CDR1 SGHAT and CDR2 FQNNGV come from the germline V gene. The CDR3 length is 14 residues. The chain's CDR3 is CASSLGDWEETQYF. In DNA form, the CDR3 reads TGTGCCAGCAGCTTGGGGGACTGGGAAGAGACCCAGTACTTC.

This chain connects TRBV5-1 to TRBJ2-1; D not certain. This CDR3 is built from 15 residues. Germline V gene sequence: CDR1 SGHRS, CDR2 YFSETQ. Trimming took off 2 bases at V and 4 bases at J, with 13 bases between the two ends. The CDR3 here is CASSLDTLGYNEQFF. CDR3 in DNA: TGCGCCAGCAGCTTAGATACTTTAGGGTACAATGAGCAGTTCTTC.

The chain has TRBV5-1 and TRBJ2-7; 9 positions match TRBD2. This CDR3 is built from 18 residues. Germline V gene lookup returns CDR1 SGHRS and CDR2 YFSETQ. V shed 0 bases, J shed 3 bases, and the junction held 13 bases outside the gene matches. CDR3 sequence: CASSLETTSGQIFYEQYF. CDR3 nucleotides: TGCGCCAGCAGCTTGGAAACGACTAGCGGTCAGATTTTCTACGAGCAGTACTTC.

The gene calls are TRBV28 and TRBJ1-2; D gene uncertain. V was trimmed by 8 bases and J by 8 bases, leaving 18 bases between them. From germline, CDR1 is MDHEN and CDR2 SYDVKM. The CDR3 loop spans 13 amino acids. The DNA of the CDR3 is TGTGCCAGCGGGCCCAGAGGCTTACGGGGCTACACCTTC. It is translated as CASGPRGLRGYTF.

The CDR3, as DNA: TGTGCCAGCAGCCCCCGGTTAGGACAGGGGGCTACTGAAGCTTTCTTT. It translates to CASSPRLGQGATEAFF. This chain joins TRBV11-1 and TRBJ1-1, with 11 nucleotides matching TRBD1. The CDR3 is 16 amino acids. Losses at the gene ends were 5 bases for V and 5 bases for J; bases not matched to a gene: 10. Germline CDR1 is SGHAT and CDR2 is FQDESV (reference sequence). Supplemented by reference TRBV11-1 and TRBJ1-1, the full variable domain reads EAEVAQSPRYKITEKSQAVAFWCDPISGHATLYWYRQILGQGPELLVQFQDESVVDDSQLPKDRFSAERLKGVDSTLKIQPAELGDSAMYLCASSPRLGQGATEAFFGQGTRLTVV.

V and J are TRBV5-1 and TRBJ2-1; 13 positions match TRBD2. Unmatched junction bases numbered 11, after V lost 7 bases and J lost 10 bases. The CDR3 is 15 residues long. The germline gives CDR1 SGHRS, CDR2 YFSETQ. The CDR3 loop is CASSDGLAGVEEQFF. In DNA, the CDR3 is TGCGCCAGCTCAGATGGACTAGCGGGAGTGGAAGAGCAGTTCTTC. Full variable domain (outside the CDR3, taken from reference TRBV5-1 and TRBJ2-1): KAGVTQTPRYLIKTRGQQVTLSCSPISGHRSVSWYQQTPGQGLQFLFEYFSETQRNKGNFPGRFSGRQFSNSRSEMNVSTLELGDSALYLCASSDGLAGVEEQFFGPGTRLTVL.